These T cell receptor beta chains were read from a single sample in a study of cytomegalovirus exposure and HLA in healthy donors. Measured with immunoSEQ multiplex PCR; TCRdb has only the in-frame clones, and not every one. The data hold fewer than 200,000 clones, with approximately 71% observed a single time. Source material: PBMCs. The receptors come from a girl under 18 in good health and CMV-seronegative. The CDR3 runs from the conserved cysteine through the conserved F or W. Fields, in order: J gene, V gene, clone size, D gene, CDR3 protein, CDR3 DNA. The D gene is left open where the match is weak. The size field is filled for only some rows; it gives once, few, many or a size class.

>TRBJ2-7|TRBV9|-|-
CASSVSPGGGYEQYF
TGTGCCAGCAGCGTCAGCCCAGGGGGAGGCTACGAGCAGTACTTC
>TRBJ1-2|TRBV5-1|-|-
CASSLVARGGRMNYGYTF
TGCGCCAGCAGCTTGGTAGCCAGGGGAGGGAGGATGAACTATGGCTACACCTTC
>TRBJ1-3|TRBV4-1|few|-
CASSQESSSGNTIYF
TGCGCCAGCAGCCAAGAATCGTCCTCTGGAAACACCATATATTTT
>TRBJ2-7|TRBV5-6|-|-
CASSLGQAHSYEQYF
TGTGCCAGCAGCTTGGGGCAGGCCCACTCCTACGAGCAGTACTTC
>TRBJ1-1|TRBV18|once|-
CASSPYGEGTEAFF
TGTGCCAGCTCACCATACGGGGAGGGCACTGAAGCTTTCTTT
>TRBJ2-7|TRBV7-2|once|TRBD1
CASRRGQGYEQYF
TGTGCCAGCAGGCGAGGACAGGGCTACGAGCAGTACTTC
>TRBJ2-2|TRBV19|few|-
CASTQEGPGELFF
TGTGCCAGTACTCAAGAGGGTCCCGGGGAGCTGTTTTTT
>TRBJ1-1|TRBV7-6|once|-
CASSTTMAGLTEAFF
TGTGCCAGCAGCACCACAATGGCAGGGTTGACTGAAGCTTTCTTT
>TRBJ2-5|TRBV13|-|TRBD2
CASSEVAGDQETQYF
TGTGCCAGCAGCGAAGTAGCGGGGGACCAAGAGACCCAGTACTTC
>TRBJ2-1|TRBV7-9|-|TRBD1
CASTLGTGGEDEQFF
TGTGCCAGCACCTTAGGGACAGGCGGTGAGGATGAGCAGTTCTTC
>TRBJ1-1|TRBV10-1|once|-
CASSPSSNTEAFF
TGCGCCAGCAGCCCCTCCTCGAACACTGAAGCTTTCTTT
>TRBJ1-2|TRBV10-3|-|-
CAFYANYGYTF
TGTGCATTCTATGCTAACTATGGCTACACCTTC
>TRBJ1-2|TRBV9|-|-
CASSLRTNYGYTF
TGTGCCAGCAGCCTCAGAACTAACTATGGCTACACCTTC
>TRBJ1-1|TRBV5-4|-|TRBD1
CASSLQGAAGNTEAFF
TGTGCCAGCAGCTTGCAGGGGGCAGCGGGGAACACTGAAGCTTTCTTT
>TRBJ1-1|TRBV2|-|-
CASSVRVMNTEAFF
TGTGCCAGCAGTGTGAGGGTCATGAACACTGAAGCTTTCTTT
>TRBJ1-2|TRBV28|-|-
CASTSPRSRGGYGYTF
TGTGCCAGCACCTCCCCCCGGTCCAGGGGCGGCTATGGCTACACCTTC
>TRBJ1-4|TRBV30|-|-
CAWSDSYNEKLFF
TGTGCCTGGAGTGACAGCTATAATGAAAAACTGTTTTTT
>TRBJ1-2|TRBV20-1|-|-
CSAWREPGYTF
TGCAGTGCTTGGAGGGAGCCCGGCTACACCTTC
>TRBJ1-2|TRBV28|-|-
CASSFIRGAGYTF
TGTGCCAGCAGTTTTATCAGGGGCGCGGGCTACACCTTC
>TRBJ1-5|TRBV27|-|TRBD1
CASSWTGNQPQHF
TGTGCCAGCAGTTGGACAGGGAATCAGCCCCAGCATTTT
>TRBJ2-5|TRBV10-3|-|-
CAISEGNAGIGKETQYF
TGTGCCATCAGTGAGGGGAATGCAGGGATCGGAAAAGAGACCCAGTACTTC
>TRBJ1-2|TRBV28|-|-
CASSFTGGGGYGYTF
TGTGCCAGCAGTTTCACCGGGGGGGGCGGTTATGGCTACACCTTC
>TRBJ1-1|TRBV18|-|TRBD1
CASSPVTGDGEAFF
TGTGCCAGCTCACCTGTGACAGGGGACGGTGAAGCTTTCTTT
>TRBJ1-4|TRBV10-1|-|-
CASNSKGVTNEKLFF
TGCGCCAGCAATTCGAAGGGGGTAACTAATGAAAAACTGTTTTTT